The entry below gives a single TCR beta chain sequence along with its context. Its antigen is not identified. The sample is drawn from a study of cytomegalovirus exposure and HLA in healthy donors. Study-level findings and limits: The study recorded fewer than 200 TCR beta chains that were cytomegalovirus-associated. Rarity marked most TCR sequences, yet some public TCRs occurred in many donors.

After removal of 6 bases from V and 5 bases from J, the junction contained 8 bases not matched to a gene. This CDR3 has 16 residues. Germline V gene data show CDR1 as LNHDA and CDR2 as SQIVND (reference sequence). Method: immunoSEQ multiplex PCR; TCRdb's copy keeps in-frame clones and lacks some. This table holds 150,000 to 170,000 clones, around 84% found once. This receptor was obtained from a human donor in good health. Sequencing was performed on PBMCs. The chain carries TRBV19 and TRBJ1-5, with 12 nucleotides matching TRBD1. This CDR3 is CASRNRDRGPYQPQHF. CDR3 DNA: TGTGCCAGTAGGAACCGGGACAGGGGGCCCTATCAGCCCCAGCATTTT.